This TCR beta chain was sequenced during a study of T cells in Graves' hyperthyroidism and ophthalmopathy. Amplified regions were TCR beta CDR3 sequences from RNA transcripts. Carried out on the TCR CDR3, a first-round RT-PCR used the HTBI primer set. TCRdb processed the multiplex PCR reads anew with MiXCR; each CDR3 protein has one entry. The data show some 620,000 distinct CDR3 sequences, with around 16% seen just once and 3.8% held by the top ten. CDR3 length: 18 amino acids. The trim removed 4 bases at V and 0 bases at J, leaving 6 bases unmatched. Germline V gives CDR1 SGDLS, CDR2 YYNGEE. Patients counted as stable if ophthalmopathy did not develop within 18 months.

The sequenced material came from blood. This clonotype originated in a woman in her 30s with Graves' hyperthyroidism. V and J are TRBV9 and TRBJ2-1, with 14 bases identical to TRBD2. The CDR3, as DNA: TGTGCCAGCAGCCATAGACTAGCGGGAGGGTCCTCCTACAATGAGCAGTTCTTC. This sequence encodes CASSHRLAGGSSYNEQFF.